This TCR beta chain was sequenced for a study of blood T cell repertoires in COVID-19. Study-wide context: The samples span acute and convalescent COVID-19 from the United States, Italy and Spain.

This CDR3 comprises 14 residues. V was pared by 4 bases and J by 6 bases, with 14 bases between. In germline, CDR1 is SGHRS, CDR2 YFSETQ. This clone has just one count. Authors' methods: Amplification from reference gene primers served as the basis for estimated nucleated cell counts. TCRdb's copy holds only in-frame clones and misses some; the assay was immunoSEQ multiplex PCR. V and J calls and clone size are those listed in that table; D and trimming were worked out from the DNA. The sample gives about 110,000 clones, roughly 85% of which show up once; 15% to 19% is in the top ten. V is TRBV5-1 and J is TRBJ2-1, with D possibly being TRBD2 (5 bases). Sequencing input: peripheral blood. This clonotype originated in a woman at least 80 years old with acute or convalescent COVID-19. The chain's CDR3 is CASSTVPAGNEQFF. CDR3 DNA sequence: TGCGCCAGCAGCACTGTGCCGGCGGGCAATGAGCAGTTCTTC.